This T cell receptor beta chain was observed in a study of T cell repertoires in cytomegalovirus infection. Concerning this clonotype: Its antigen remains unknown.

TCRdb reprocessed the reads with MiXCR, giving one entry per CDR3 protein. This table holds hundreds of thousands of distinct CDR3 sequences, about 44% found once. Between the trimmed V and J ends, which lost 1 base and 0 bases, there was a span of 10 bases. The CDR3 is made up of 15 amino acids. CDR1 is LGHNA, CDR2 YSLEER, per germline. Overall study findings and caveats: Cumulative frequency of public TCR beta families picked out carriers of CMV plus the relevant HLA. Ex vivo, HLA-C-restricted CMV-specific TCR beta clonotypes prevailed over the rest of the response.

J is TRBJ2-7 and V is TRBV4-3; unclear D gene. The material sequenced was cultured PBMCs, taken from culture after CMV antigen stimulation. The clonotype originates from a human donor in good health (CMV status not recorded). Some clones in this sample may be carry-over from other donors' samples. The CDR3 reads CASSQVTGYSYEQYF. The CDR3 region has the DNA TGCGCCAGCAGCCAAGTCACCGGATACTCCTACGAGCAGTACTTC.